Below are 22 T cell receptor beta chains sequenced from a single sample in a study of shared clonotypes between healthy human individuals. Some clones are missing from TCRdb's copy, which holds only in-frame ones; the method was immunoSEQ multiplex PCR. The data hold under 200,000 clones, with 85% to 95% observed a single time. Specimen: naive CD4+ T cells sorted from blood. The subset denotes: CD45RA+ positively selected. The receptors come from a woman aged 25-40 years in good health.

V is TRBV2 and J is TRBJ2-6; 10 nucleotides match TRBD2. The CDR3 loop spans 19 amino acids. Looked up from germline, CDR1 is SNHLY and CDR2 is FYNNEI. V was pared by 6 bases and J by 0 bases, with 11 bases of the junction left unmatched. The CDR3 DNA follows: TGTGCCAGCAGGAGCGGGAGGGGCACGGCAAACTCTGGGGCCAACGTCCTGACTTTC. Encoded protein: CASRSGRGTANSGANVLTF.

V and J are TRBV10-1 and TRBJ1-5; D unresolved. The germline V gene encodes CDR1 WNHNN and CDR2 SYGVQD (reference sequence). Deletions cut 0 bases from V and 7 bases from J, with 7 bases between. CDR3 length: 13 amino acids. The CDR3 nucleotides are TGCGCCAGCAGTGAGTCGGGAAGCCAGCCCCAGCATTTT. Translation: CASSESGSQPQHF.

On this clone itself: A junction end diverges from the germline sequence, so it may reflect a read error. The J gene is TRBJ2-7, the V gene TRBV5-3; D unresolved. TRBV5-3 is an open reading frame whose function is uncertain. CDR3 length: 12 amino acids. The CDR3 spells CASSFFMGEQYF. Here the CDR3 DNA reads TGTGCCAGCAGCTTCTTTATGGGCGAGCAGTACTTC.

The chain joins TRBV27 to TRBJ2-7; possible D gene TRBD2, 5 bases. Trimming removed 7 bases from V and 2 bases from J, with 15 bases in between. This CDR3 is built from 14 residues. In germline, CDR1 is MNHEY, CDR2 SMNVEV (reference sequence). The CDR3 spells CASKDLNTPYEQYF. CDR3 nucleotides: TGTGCCAGCAAGGACTTGAATACACCCTACGAGCAGTACTTC.

This chain joins TRBV11-2 and TRBJ2-5; no definite D call. The J call may be incorrect, as the DNA end agrees better with TRBJ2-7. The V gene's germline CDR1 is SGHAT and CDR2 FQNNGV. This CDR3 comprises 11 residues. This chain's CDR3 is CASSASYEQYF. In DNA, the CDR3 is TGTGCCAGCAGCGCCTCATACGAGCAGTACTTC.

The chain recombines TRBV28 with TRBJ1-3; no clear D gene. There are 13 residues in the CDR3. V lost 6 bases and J 5 bases, leaving 11 bases between the germline ends. Germline V gene lookup returns CDR1 MDHEN and CDR2 SYDVKM. CDR3 sequence: CASSYNERNTIYF. DNA of the CDR3: TGTGCCAGCAGCTATAACGAAAGAAACACCATATATTTT.

This clone was recorded only once. The chain has TRBV7-2 and TRBJ2-1; TRBD2 is a possible D gene (6 bases). This CDR3 has 15 residues. The V gene's germline CDR1 is SGHTA and CDR2 FQGNSA. The germline V and J ends were trimmed by 4 bases and 0 bases, with 10 bases remaining between them. The CDR3 bases are TGTGCCAGCAGCTCGACTAGGGGCTCCTACAATGAGCAGTTCTTC. Its translation is CASSSTRGSYNEQFF. The full variable domain, with the rest looked up from reference TRBV7-2 and TRBJ2-1, is GAGVSQSPSNKVTEKGKDVELRCDPISGHTALYWYRQSLGQGLEFLIYFQGNSAPDKSGLPSDRFSAERTGGSVSTLTIQRTQQEDSAVYLCASSSTRGSYNEQFFGPGTRLTVL.

This clone was recorded only once. The chain couples TRBV11-3 to TRBJ2-3; TRBD2 matches at 11 bases. Germline V lookup: CDR1 SGHNT, CDR2 YENEEA. With 1 base clipped from V and 4 bases from J, the junction kept 4 bases outside the gene matches. This CDR3 is built from 16 residues. The CDR3: CASSLGLAGISDTQYF. Here the CDR3 DNA reads TGTGCCAGCAGCTTAGGACTAGCGGGGATTTCAGATACGCAGTATTTT.

The chain has TRBV30 and TRBJ2-3; TRBD1 or TRBD2 may be the D gene (7 bases each). V was clipped by 5 bases and J by 4 bases, with 16 bases between them. The V gene's germline CDR1 is GTSNPN and CDR2 SVGIG (reference sequence). The CDR3 covers 14 residues. CDR3 loop: CAWGGGGLADTQYF. The CDR3 DNA reads as TGTGCCTGGGGGGGAGGGGGCCTGGCAGATACGCAGTATTTT.

V is TRBV5-1 and J is TRBJ1-1; tentatively, D is TRBD1 (6 bases). The CDR3 contains 14 residues. Trimming cost V 0 bases and J 1 base, with 7 bases left between them. Germline-derived CDR1 and CDR2 are SGHRS and YFSETQ. CDR3 nucleotides: TGCGCCAGCAGCTTGGTAGGGGGGAACACTGAAGCTTTCTTT. Translating gives CASSLVGGNTEAFF.

The V and J genes are TRBV28 and TRBJ2-5, with D uncertain. This CDR3 is built from 16 residues. CDR1 and CDR2 (germline): MDHEN, SYDVKM. V lost 3 bases and J lost 1, with 15 bases in between. For the CDR3, the DNA is TGTGCCAGCAGTTTCGTGGGTTCCCTGGTCCAAGAGACCCAGTACTTC. Amino acid sequence: CASSFVGSLVQETQYF.

The chain joins TRBV18 to TRBJ1-1; unclear D gene. The germline gives CDR1 KGHSH, CDR2 LQKENI. CDR3 length: 13 residues. The ends were cut back, 5 bases at V and 3 bases at J, with 10 bases in the middle. Here the CDR3 reads CASSSDGYTEAFF. In nucleotides, the CDR3 is TGTGCCAGCTCATCGGACGGCTACACTGAAGCTTTCTTT.

The rearrangement links TRBV28 to TRBJ1-1, with a possible D match to TRBD1 (5 bases). Germline V CDR1 and CDR2: MDHEN, SYDVKM. This CDR3 is built from 15 residues. V was clipped by 4 bases and J by 3 bases, with 15 bases between them. Here the CDR3 reads CASSYLSDKDTEAFF. The CDR3, as DNA: TGTGCCAGCAGTTACCTGTCGGACAAGGACACTGAAGCTTTCTTT.

This clone showed up just once. The chain joins TRBV14 to TRBJ1-2, with D unresolved. The CDR3 contains 12 residues. Germline-derived CDR1 and CDR2 are SGHDN and FVKESK. V was clipped by 4 bases and J by 5 bases, with 8 bases between them. CDR3 nucleotides: TGTGCCAGCAGCCCTAACAGATATGGCTACACCTTC. This codes for CASSPNRYGYTF. The complete variable domain, with remaining parts taken from reference TRBV14 and TRBJ1-2, reads EAGVTQFPSHSVIEKGQTVTLRCDPISGHDNLYWYRRVMGKEIKFLLHFVKESKQDESGMPNNRFLAERTGGTYSTLKVQPAELEDSGVYFCASSPNRYGYTFGSGTRLTVV.

This rearrangement joins TRBV9 to TRBJ2-2; TRBD1 or TRBD2 may be the D gene (6 bases each). The CDR3 totals 17 residues. Trimming pared 2 bases from V and 5 bases from J, leaving 19 bases between. Germline V gene sequence: CDR1 SGDLS, CDR2 YYNGEE. The CDR3 here is CASSVGGTGAWTGELFF. The CDR3 DNA reads as TGTGCCAGCAGCGTCGGGGGAACGGGGGCCTGGACCGGGGAGCTGTTTTTT. Based on the CDR3 plus reference TRBV9 and TRBJ2-2, the full variable domain is DSGVTQTPKHLITATGQRVTLRCSPRSGDLSVYWYQQSLDQGLQFLIQYYNGEERAKGNILERFSAQQFPDLHSELNLSSLELGDSALYFCASSVGGTGAWTGELFFGEGSRLTVL.

This chain connects TRBV7-9 to TRBJ2-2; possibly TRBD1 or TRBD2 for D (5 bases each). The V gene's germline CDR1 is SEHNR and CDR2 FQNEAQ (reference sequence). The CDR3 consists of 15 residues. The germline V and J ends were trimmed by 5 bases and 2 bases, with 12 bases remaining between them. Here the CDR3 reads CASSLGTPNTGELFF. The CDR3 nucleotides are TGTGCCAGCAGCCTCGGGACCCCCAACACCGGGGAGCTGTTTTTT.

J is TRBJ1-1 and V is TRBV2; D is ambiguous. Trimming stripped 2 bases from V and 9 bases from J, with 10 bases between. This CDR3 comprises 12 residues. CDR1 SNHLY and CDR2 FYNNEI come from the germline V gene. This chain's CDR3 is CASSEQAAQAFF. In DNA, the CDR3 is TGTGCCAGCAGTGAACAGGCAGCCCAAGCTTTCTTT.

The sample holds one count of this clone. CDR3 in amino acids: CASGLGHRDGDTQYF. The CDR3 nucleotides read TGTGCTAGTGGTTTGGGACACAGGGACGGGGATACGCAGTATTTT. This chain uses TRBV12-5 with TRBJ2-3; tentatively, D is TRBD1 (6 bases). This CDR3 contains 15 residues. Trimming shortened V by 1 base and J by 6 bases, and 14 bases separated the two germline ends. Germline CDR1 is LGHNT and CDR2 is FRNRAP. Full variable domain (remainder filled in from reference TRBV12-5 and TRBJ2-3): DARVTQTPRHKVTEMGQEVTMRCQPILGHNTVFWYRQTMMQGLELLAYFRNRAPLDDSGMPKDRFSAEMPDATLATLKIQPSEPRDSAVYFCASGLGHRDGDTQYFGPGTRLTVL.

This clone was seen more than once but under ten times. The sample holds other DNA sequences that translate to the same CDR3. The gene calls are TRBV9 and TRBJ2-6; D uncertain. The CDR3 sequence is 14 residues long. V shed 2 bases and J shed 0 bases, with 3 bases lying between them. Germline CDR1 and CDR2: SGDLS and YYNGEE. In DNA, the CDR3 is TGTGCCAGCAGCGTTGACTCTGGGGCCAACGTCCTGACTTTC. It encodes CASSVDSGANVLTF.

The chain recombines TRBV11-2 with TRBJ2-7; 8 bases are shared with TRBD2. The CDR3 runs to 16 residues. Per the germline V gene, CDR1 is SGHAT and CDR2 is FQNNGV. The trim removed 2 bases at V and 1 base at J, leaving 7 bases unmatched. DNA for the CDR3: TGTGCCAGCAGCTTAATGGGCACTAGCGGATCCTACGAGCAGTACTTC. Encoded protein: CASSLMGTSGSYEQYF.

In this sample, this clone turned up once. This rearrangement joins TRBV5-4 to TRBJ1-1, with 7 bases lining up with TRBD1. The CDR3 extends over 15 amino acids. Germline V lookup: CDR1 SGHNT, CDR2 YYREEE (reference sequence). V shed 5 bases and J 1 base; nucleotides not matched to a gene: 8. The CDR3 reads CASRSGGARNTEAFF. CDR3 nucleotides: TGTGCCAGCAGGTCAGGGGGGGCGAGGAACACTGAAGCTTTCTTT.

The V gene is TRBV7-9, the J gene TRBJ2-7; TRBD1 aligns across 11 bases. This CDR3 has 16 residues. Germline trimming cut 5 bases from V and 5 bases from J; bases unmatched to any gene: 11. Germline CDR1 is SEHNR and CDR2 is FQNEAQ (reference sequence). The CDR3 reads CASSLGWDRGVDEQYF. The CDR3 DNA reads as TGTGCCAGCAGCCTCGGGTGGGACAGGGGGGTGGACGAGCAGTACTTC.